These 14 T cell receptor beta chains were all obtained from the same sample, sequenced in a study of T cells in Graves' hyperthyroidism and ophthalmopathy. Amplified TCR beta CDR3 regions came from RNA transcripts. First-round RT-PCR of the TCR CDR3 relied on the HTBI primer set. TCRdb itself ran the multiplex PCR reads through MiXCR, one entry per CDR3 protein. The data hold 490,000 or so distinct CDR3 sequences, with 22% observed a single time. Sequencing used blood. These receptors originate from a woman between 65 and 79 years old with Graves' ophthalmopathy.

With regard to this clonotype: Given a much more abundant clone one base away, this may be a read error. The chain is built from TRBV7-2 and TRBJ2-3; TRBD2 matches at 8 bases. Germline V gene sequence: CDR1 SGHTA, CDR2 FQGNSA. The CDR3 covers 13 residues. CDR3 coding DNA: TGTGCCGGCAGGGCAGCGGGAGCAGATACGCAGTATTTT. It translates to CAGRAAGADTQYF. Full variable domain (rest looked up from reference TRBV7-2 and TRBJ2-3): GAGVSQSPSNKVTEKGKDVELRCDPISGHTALYWYRQSLGQGLEFLIYFQGNSAPDKSGLPSDRFSAERTGGSVSTLTIQRTQQEDSAVYLCAGRAAGADTQYFGPGTRLTVL.

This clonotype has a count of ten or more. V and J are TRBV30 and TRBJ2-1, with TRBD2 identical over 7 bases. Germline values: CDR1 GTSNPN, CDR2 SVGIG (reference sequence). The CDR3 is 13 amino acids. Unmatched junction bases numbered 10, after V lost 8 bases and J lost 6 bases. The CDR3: CARASGPFNEQFF. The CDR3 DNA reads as TGTGCCCGGGCTAGCGGACCCTTCAATGAGCAGTTCTTC.

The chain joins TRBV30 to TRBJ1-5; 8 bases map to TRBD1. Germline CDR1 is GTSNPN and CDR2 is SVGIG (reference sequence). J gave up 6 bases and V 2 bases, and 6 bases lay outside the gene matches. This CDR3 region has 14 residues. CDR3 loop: CAWSKDRGGQPQHF. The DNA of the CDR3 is TGTGCCTGGAGTAAAGACAGGGGAGGTCAGCCCCAGCATTTT.

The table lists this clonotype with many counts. The CDR3, as DNA: TGTGCCAGCAGTGACAGCGGGAGATTTGGAGATACGCAGTATTTT. Translation gives CASSDSGRFGDTQYF. The rearrangement uses TRBV25-1 and TRBJ2-3; 8 nucleotides match TRBD2. This CDR3 is built from 15 residues. Per the germline V gene, CDR1 is MGHDK and CDR2 is SYGVNS. Unmatched junction bases numbered 7, after V lost 3 bases and J lost 5 bases.

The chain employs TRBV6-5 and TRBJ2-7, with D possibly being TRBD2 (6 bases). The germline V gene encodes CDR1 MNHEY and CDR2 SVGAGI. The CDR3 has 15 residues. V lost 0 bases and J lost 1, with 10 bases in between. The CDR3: CASSYSGGTSYEQYF. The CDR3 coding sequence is TGTGCCAGCAGTTACTCTGGCGGGACTTCCTACGAGCAGTACTTC.

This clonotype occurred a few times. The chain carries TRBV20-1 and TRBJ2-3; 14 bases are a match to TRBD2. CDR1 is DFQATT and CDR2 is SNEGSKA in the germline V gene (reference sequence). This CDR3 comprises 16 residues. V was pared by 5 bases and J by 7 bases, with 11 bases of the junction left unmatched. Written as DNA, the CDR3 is TGCAGTGCTGACCCGGGACTAGCGGGAGAGTTGCATACGCAGTATTTT. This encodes CSADPGLAGELHTQYF.

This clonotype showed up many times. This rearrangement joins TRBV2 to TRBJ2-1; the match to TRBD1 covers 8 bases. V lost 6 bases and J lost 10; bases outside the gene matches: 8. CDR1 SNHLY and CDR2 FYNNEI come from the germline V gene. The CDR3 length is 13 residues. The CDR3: CASRQTGAHEQFF. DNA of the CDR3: TGTGCCAGCAGGCAGACAGGGGCCCACGAGCAGTTCTTC.

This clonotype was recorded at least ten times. CDR3 sequence reads: CASSKGLAGGQVGKNEQFF. The DNA for the CDR3 is TGTGCCAGTAGTAAGGGACTAGCGGGAGGGCAGGTAGGGAAGAATGAGCAGTTCTTC. The gene calls are TRBV19 and TRBJ2-1, with 16 bases identical to TRBD2. The CDR3 loop spans 19 amino acids. Looked up from germline, CDR1 is LNHDA and CDR2 is SQIVND (reference sequence). After removal of 4 bases from V and 7 bases from J, the junction contained 13 bases not matched to a gene. The full variable domain, its missing parts supplied by reference TRBV19 and TRBJ2-1, is DGGITQSPKYLFRKEGQNVTLSCEQNLNHDAMYWYRQDPGQGLRLIYYSQIVNDFQKGDIAEGYSVSREKKESFPLTVTSAQKNPTAFYLCASSKGLAGGQVGKNEQFFGPGTRLTVL.

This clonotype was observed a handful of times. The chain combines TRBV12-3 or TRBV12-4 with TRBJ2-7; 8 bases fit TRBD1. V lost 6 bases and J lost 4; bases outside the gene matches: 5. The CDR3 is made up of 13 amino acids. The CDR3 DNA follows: TGTGCCAGCAGATTACAGGGGGAGTACGAGCAGTACTTC. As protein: CASRLQGEYEQYF.

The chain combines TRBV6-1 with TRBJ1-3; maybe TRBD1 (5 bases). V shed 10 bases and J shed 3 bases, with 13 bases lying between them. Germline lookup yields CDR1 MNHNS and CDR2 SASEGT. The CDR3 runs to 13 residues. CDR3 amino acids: CATYRSNGNTIYF. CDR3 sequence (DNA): TGTGCCACCTACAGGAGCAATGGAAACACCATATATTTT.

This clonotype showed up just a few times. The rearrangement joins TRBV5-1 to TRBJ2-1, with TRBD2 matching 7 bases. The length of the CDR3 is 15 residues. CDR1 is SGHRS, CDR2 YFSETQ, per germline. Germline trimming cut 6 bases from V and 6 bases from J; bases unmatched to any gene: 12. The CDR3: CASIRVAGTANEQFF. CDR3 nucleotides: TGCGCCAGCATTCGTGTAGCGGGTACCGCCAATGAGCAGTTCTTC.

The CDR3 is CASSFLAGDTEAFF. CDR3 DNA: TGTGCCAGCAGTTTCTTAGCAGGGGACACTGAAGCTTTCTTT. The gene calls are TRBV27 and TRBJ1-1; tentative D call: TRBD1 (6 bases). The CDR3 loop spans 14 amino acids. Germline V gene sequence: CDR1 MNHEY, CDR2 SMNVEV (reference sequence). Trimming removed 3 bases from V and 3 bases from J, with 11 bases in between.

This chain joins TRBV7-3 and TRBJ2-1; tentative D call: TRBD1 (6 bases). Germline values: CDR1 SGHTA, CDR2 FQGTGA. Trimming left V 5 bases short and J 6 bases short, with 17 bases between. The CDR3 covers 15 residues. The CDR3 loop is CASSAVVGAVNEQFF. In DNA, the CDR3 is TGTGCCAGCAGCGCCGTAGTGGGGGCAGTCAATGAGCAGTTCTTC.

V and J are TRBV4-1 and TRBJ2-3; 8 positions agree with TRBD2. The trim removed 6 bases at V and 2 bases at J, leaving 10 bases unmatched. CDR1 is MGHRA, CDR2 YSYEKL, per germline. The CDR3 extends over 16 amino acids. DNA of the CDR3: TGCGCCAGCAGTAGCGGCGGGACTAGGGCCACAGATACGCAGTATTTT. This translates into CASSSGGTRATDTQYF.